These 3 T cell receptor beta chains originate from one sample sequenced in a study of CD8 T cells in Susac syndrome. An amount of RNA that ranged from roughly 0.5 to 1 ug was reverse transcribed with random hexamers. TCRdb re-called the immunoSEQ multiplex PCR reads with MiXCR, one entry per CDR3 protein. This table has 180,000 or so distinct CDR3 sequences, approximately 96% appearing once. The specimen sequenced was CD4+ T cells from PBMCs. Receptors were obtained from a human donor in good health.

The chain uses TRBV9 and TRBJ2-1; D possibly corresponds to TRBD1 (7 bases). The germline V and J ends were trimmed by 3 bases and 6 bases, with 13 bases remaining between them. The germline gives CDR1 SGDLS, CDR2 YYNGEE. This CDR3 is built from 14 residues. The CDR3 DNA reads as TGTGCCAGCAGCGAACGACAGGGAGGCAATGAGCAGTTCTTC. Translated, it gives CASSERQGGNEQFF.

The V call is TRBV29-1, the J call TRBJ2-3; 8 bases align to TRBD2. Germline values: CDR1 SQVTM, CDR2 ANQGSEA. This CDR3 comprises 14 residues. V lost 3 bases, J lost 2 bases, and 4 bases stayed unmatched. The CDR3 region is CSVERRGDTDTQYF. The CDR3 DNA is TGCAGCGTTGAGAGGCGGGGGGACACAGATACGCAGTATTTT.

The rearrangement links TRBV3-1 to TRBJ1-2; no definite D call. CDR3 length: 16 amino acids. Germline CDR1 and CDR2: LGHDT and YNNKEL (reference sequence). Trimming stripped 2 bases from V and 5 bases from J, with 18 bases between. The CDR3 DNA follows: TGTGCCAGCAGCCAAAGCATCTGGTGGCGCGGTTATGGCTACACCTTC. Translation: CASSQSIWWRGYGYTF.